This record covers a single T cell receptor (beta chain). What it binds is not known. This record comes from a study of T cell repertoires in cytomegalovirus infection. Study-wide findings and caveats: The cumulative frequency of public TCR beta families identified carriers of CMV plus the relevant HLA. Ex vivo responses were dominated by HLA-C-restricted CMV-specific TCR beta clonotypes.

The V and J ends lost 6 bases and 0 bases, in that order; junction bases with no gene match: 8. The germline gives CDR1 LNHDA, CDR2 SQIVND (reference sequence). The CDR3 length is 15 residues. TCRdb passed the reads through MiXCR, listing each CDR3 protein once. Among hundreds of thousands of distinct CDR3 sequences listed, roughly 30% were seen once. The receptor's source is a human donor in good health (CMV status not recorded). Some clones in this sample may be carry-over from other donors' samples. Sequencing used PBMCs. The chain joins TRBV19 to TRBJ2-7, with 7 bases matching TRBD1. In DNA, the CDR3 is TGTGCCAGTAGAGACGACAGGGCCCACTCCTACGAGCAGTACTTC. Its protein is CASRDDRAHSYEQYF. The full variable domain, rest sourced from reference TRBV19 and TRBJ2-7, is DGGITQSPKYLFRKEGQNVTLSCEQNLNHDAMYWYRQDPGQGLRLIYYSQIVNDFQKGDIAEGYSVSREKKESFPLTVTSAQKNPTAFYLCASRDDRAHSYEQYFGPGTRLTVT.